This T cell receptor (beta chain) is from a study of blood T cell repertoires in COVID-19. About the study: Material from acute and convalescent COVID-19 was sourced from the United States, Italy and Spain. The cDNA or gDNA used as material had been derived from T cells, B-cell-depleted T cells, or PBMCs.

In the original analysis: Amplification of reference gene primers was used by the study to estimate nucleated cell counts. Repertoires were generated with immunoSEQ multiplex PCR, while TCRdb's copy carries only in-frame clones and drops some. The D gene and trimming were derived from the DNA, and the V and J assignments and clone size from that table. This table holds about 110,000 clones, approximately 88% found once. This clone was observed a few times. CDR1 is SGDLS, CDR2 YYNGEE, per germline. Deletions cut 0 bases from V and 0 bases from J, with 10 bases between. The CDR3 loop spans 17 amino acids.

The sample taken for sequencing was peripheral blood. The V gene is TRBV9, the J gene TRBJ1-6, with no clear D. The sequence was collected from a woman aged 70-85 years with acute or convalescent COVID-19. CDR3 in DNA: TGTGCCAGCAGCGTAGATCCGGAGAGCTCCTATAATTCACCCCTCCACTTT. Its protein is CASSVDPESSYNSPLHF.